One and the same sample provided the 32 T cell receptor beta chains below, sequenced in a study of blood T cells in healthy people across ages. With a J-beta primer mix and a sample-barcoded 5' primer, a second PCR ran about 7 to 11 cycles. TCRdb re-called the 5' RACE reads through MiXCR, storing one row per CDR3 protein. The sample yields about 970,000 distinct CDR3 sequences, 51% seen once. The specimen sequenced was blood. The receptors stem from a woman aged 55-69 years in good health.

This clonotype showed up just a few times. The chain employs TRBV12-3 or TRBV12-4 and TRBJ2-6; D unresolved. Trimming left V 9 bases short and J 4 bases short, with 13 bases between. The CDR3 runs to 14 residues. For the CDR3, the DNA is TGTGCCAGTGATCGGGCCCTCGGGGCCAACGTCCTGACTTTC. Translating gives CASDRALGANVLTF.

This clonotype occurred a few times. The CDR3 reads CASSFASNYGYTF. For the CDR3, the DNA is TGTGCCAGCAGTTTTGCGTCTAACTATGGCTACACCTTC. V gene TRBV12-3 or TRBV12-4 combines with J gene TRBJ1-2; no clear D. The V and J ends lost 3 bases and 0 bases respectively, with 5 bases between them. The CDR3 consists of 13 residues.

CDR3 nucleotides: TGCGCCAGCAGCCTAGCTCCGGGTACTGAAGCTTTCTTT. Its protein is CASSLAPGTEAFF. The chain combines TRBV5-1 with TRBJ1-1, with D unclear. This CDR3 is built from 13 residues. With 4 bases removed from V and 5 bases from J, the gap between germline ends came to 12 bases. Looked up from germline, CDR1 is SGHRS and CDR2 is YFSETQ.

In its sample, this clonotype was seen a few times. CDR3 amino acids: CASSFRTTGELFF. The CDR3 DNA sequence: TGTGCCAGCAGTTTCCGTACTACCGGGGAGCTGTTTTTT. The V gene is TRBV27, the J gene TRBJ2-2; D not certain. V lost 3 bases and J lost 5, with 7 bases in between. Germline CDR1 reads MNHEY; CDR2 reads SMNVEV (reference sequence). CDR3 size: 13 residues.

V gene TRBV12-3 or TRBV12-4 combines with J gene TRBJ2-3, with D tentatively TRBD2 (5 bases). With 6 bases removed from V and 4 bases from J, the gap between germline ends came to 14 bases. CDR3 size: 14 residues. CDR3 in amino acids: CASRTTLRADTQYF. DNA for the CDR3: TGTGCCAGCAGAACAACCCTGAGGGCAGATACGCAGTATTTT.

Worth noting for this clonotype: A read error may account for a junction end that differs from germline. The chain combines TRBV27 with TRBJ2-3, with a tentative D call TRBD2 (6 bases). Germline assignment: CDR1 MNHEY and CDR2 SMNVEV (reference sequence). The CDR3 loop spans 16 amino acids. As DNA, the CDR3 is TGTACCAGCAGTTTAGGCGGGGCGAGGGGTACAGATACGCAGTATTTT. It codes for CTSSLGGARGTDTQYF.

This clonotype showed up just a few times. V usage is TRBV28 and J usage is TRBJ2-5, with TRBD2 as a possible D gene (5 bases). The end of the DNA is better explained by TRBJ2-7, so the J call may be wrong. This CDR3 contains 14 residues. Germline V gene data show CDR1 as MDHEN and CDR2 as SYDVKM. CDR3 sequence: CASSPALSGNEQYF. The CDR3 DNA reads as TGTGCCAGCAGTCCCGCGTTATCGGGGAACGAGCAGTACTTC.

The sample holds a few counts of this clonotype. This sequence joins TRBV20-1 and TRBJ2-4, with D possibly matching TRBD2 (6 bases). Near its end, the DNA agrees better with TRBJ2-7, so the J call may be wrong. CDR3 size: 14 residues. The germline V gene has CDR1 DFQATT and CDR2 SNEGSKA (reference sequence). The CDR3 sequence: CSARDPSGAYEQYF. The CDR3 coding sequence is TGCAGTGCTAGAGATCCCTCGGGAGCCTACGAGCAGTACTTC.

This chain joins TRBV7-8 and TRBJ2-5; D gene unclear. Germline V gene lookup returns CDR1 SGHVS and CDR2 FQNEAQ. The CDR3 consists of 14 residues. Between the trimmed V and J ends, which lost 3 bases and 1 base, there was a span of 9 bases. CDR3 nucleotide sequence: TGTGCCAGCAGCTTCCAGTTTGTCCAAGAGACCCAGTACTTC. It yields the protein CASSFQFVQETQYF. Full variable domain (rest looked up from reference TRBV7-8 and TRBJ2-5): GAGVSQSPRYKVAKRGQDVALRCDPISGHVSLFWYQQALGQGPEFLTYFQNEAQLDKSGLPSDRFFAERPEGSVSTLKIQRTQQEDSAVYLCASSFQFVQETQYFGPGTRLLVL.

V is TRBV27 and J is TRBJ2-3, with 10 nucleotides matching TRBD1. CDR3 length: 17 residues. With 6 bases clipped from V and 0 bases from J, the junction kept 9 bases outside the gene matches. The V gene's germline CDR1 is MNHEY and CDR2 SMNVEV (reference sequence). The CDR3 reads CASRPRTGGTSTDTQYF. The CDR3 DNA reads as TGTGCCAGCAGACCCCGGACAGGGGGTACTAGCACAGATACGCAGTATTTT.

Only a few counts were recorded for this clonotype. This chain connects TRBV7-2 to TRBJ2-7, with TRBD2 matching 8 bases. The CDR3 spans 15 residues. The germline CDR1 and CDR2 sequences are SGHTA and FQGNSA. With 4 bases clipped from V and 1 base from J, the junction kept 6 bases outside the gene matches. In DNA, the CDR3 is TGTGCCAGCAGCTCATACGGGAGGGGTTCCTACGAGCAGTACTTC. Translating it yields CASSSYGRGSYEQYF.

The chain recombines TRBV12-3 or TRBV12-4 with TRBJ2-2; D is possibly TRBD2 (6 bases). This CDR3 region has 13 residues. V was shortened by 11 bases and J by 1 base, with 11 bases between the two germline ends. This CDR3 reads CAGGWGNTGELFF. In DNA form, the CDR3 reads TGTGCCGGGGGGTGGGGGAACACCGGGGAGCTGTTTTTT.

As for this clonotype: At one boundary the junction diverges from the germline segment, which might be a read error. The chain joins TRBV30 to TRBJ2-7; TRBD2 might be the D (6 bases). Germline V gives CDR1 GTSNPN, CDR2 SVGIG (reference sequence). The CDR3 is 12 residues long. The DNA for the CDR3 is TGTGCCGGGAGGCAGGGCTCCTACGAGCAGTACTTC. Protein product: CAGRQGSYEQYF.

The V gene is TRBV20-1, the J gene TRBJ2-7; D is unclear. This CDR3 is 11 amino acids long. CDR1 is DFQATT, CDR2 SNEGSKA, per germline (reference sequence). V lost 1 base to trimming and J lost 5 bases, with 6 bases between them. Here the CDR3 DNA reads TGCAGTGCTAGAGTATGGAACGAGCAGTACTTC. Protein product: CSARVWNEQYF.

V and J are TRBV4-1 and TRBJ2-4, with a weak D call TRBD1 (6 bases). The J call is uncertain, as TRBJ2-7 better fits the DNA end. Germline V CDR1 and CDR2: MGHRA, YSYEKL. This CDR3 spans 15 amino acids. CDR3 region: CASSPATGTGYEQYF. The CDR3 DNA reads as TGCGCCAGCAGCCCGGCCACAGGGACGGGCTACGAGCAGTACTTC.

The CDR3 protein is CASRNTEAFF. The CDR3 bases are TGTGCCAGCAGAAACACTGAAGCTTTCTTT. The chain links TRBV6-6 to TRBJ1-1; D is unresolved. Trimming cost V 6 bases and J 2 bases, with 1 base left between them. The CDR3 sequence is 10 residues long. Germline V gene sequence: CDR1 MNHNY, CDR2 SVGAGI (reference sequence).

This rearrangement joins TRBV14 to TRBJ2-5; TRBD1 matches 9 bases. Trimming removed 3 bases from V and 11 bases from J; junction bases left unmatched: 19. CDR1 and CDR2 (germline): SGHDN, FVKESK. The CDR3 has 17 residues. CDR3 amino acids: CASSQILGTGWDNEQYF. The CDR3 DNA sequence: TGTGCCAGCAGCCAGATCCTGGGGACAGGGTGGGACAATGAGCAGTACTTC.

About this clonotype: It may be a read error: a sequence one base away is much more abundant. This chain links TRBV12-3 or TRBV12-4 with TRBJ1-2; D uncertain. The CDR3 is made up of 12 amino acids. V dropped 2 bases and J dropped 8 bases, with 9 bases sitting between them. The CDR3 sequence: CASSLSTRGYTF. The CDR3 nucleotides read TGTGCCAGCAGTTTAAGCACGAGGGGCTACACCTTC.

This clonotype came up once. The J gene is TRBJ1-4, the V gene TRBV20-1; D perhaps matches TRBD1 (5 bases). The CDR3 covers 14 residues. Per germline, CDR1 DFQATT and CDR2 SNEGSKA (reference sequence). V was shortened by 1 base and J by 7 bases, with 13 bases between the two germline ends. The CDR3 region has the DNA TGCAGTGCTAGAGGGGGGGTCGGAGGTGAAAAACTGTTTTTT. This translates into CSARGGVGGEKLFF.

The CDR3 spells CSARNYRDRGPTDTQYF. CDR3 nucleotide sequence: TGCAGTGCTAGAAATTATAGGGACAGGGGGCCCACAGATACGCAGTATTTT. The rearrangement uses TRBV20-1 and TRBJ2-3; 12 bases map to TRBD1. V lost 2 bases, J lost 2 bases, and 8 bases stayed unmatched. The CDR3 runs to 17 residues. Germline assignment: CDR1 DFQATT and CDR2 SNEGSKA (reference sequence).

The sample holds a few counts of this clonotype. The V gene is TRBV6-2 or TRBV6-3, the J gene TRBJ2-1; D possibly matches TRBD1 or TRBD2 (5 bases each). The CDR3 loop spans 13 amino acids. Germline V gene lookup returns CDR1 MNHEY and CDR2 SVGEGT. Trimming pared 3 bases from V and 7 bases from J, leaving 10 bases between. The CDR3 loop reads CASSYRGVNEQFF. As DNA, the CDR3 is TGTGCCAGCAGTTATAGAGGGGTGAATGAGCAGTTCTTC.

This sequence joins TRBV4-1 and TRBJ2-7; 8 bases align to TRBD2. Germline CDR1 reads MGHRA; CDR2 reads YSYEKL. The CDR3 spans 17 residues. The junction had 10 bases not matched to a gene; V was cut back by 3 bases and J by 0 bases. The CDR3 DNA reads TGCGCCAGCAGCCATCCTCGAGAGCGGGGGAGCTCCTACGAGCAGTACTTC. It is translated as CASSHPRERGSSYEQYF.

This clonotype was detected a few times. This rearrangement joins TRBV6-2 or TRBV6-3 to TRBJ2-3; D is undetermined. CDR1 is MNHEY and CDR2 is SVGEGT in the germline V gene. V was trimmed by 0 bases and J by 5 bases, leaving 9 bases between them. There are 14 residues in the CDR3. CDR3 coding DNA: TGTGCCAGCAGTTACTCAGTCTGGGGAGATACGCAGTATTTT. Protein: CASSYSVWGDTQYF.

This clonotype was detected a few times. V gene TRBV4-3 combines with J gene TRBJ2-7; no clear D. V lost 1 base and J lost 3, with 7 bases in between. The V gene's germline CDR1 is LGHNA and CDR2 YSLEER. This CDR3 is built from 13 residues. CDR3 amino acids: CASSQVKDYEQYF. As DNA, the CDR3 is TGCGCCAGCAGCCAAGTCAAGGACTACGAGCAGTACTTC.

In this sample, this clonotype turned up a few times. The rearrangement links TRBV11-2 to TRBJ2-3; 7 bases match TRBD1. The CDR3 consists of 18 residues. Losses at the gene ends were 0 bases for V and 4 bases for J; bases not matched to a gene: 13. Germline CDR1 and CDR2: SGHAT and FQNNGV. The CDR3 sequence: CASSLDLGTGEWADTQYF. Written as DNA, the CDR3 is TGTGCCAGCAGCTTAGATCTAGGAACAGGGGAATGGGCAGATACGCAGTATTTT.

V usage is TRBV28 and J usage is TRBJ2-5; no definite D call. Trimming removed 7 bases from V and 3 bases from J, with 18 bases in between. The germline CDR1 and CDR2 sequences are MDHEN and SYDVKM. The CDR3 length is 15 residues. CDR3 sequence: CASIGSGPPKETQYF. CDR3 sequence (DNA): TGTGCCAGCATAGGGTCTGGACCCCCGAAAGAGACCCAGTACTTC. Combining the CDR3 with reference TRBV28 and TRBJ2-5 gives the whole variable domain DVKVTQSSRYLVKRTGEKVFLECVQDMDHENMFWYRQDPGLGLRLIYFSYDVKMKEKGDIPEGYSVSREKKERFSLILESASTNQTSMYLCASIGSGPPKETQYFGPGTRLLVL.

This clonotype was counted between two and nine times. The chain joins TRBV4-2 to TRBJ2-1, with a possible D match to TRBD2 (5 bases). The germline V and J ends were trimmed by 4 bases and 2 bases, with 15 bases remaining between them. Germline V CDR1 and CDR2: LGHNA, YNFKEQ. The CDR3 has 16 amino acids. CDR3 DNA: TGTGCCAGCAGCCCACTCGGACGAGCGGCCTACAATGAGCAGTTCTTC. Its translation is CASSPLGRAAYNEQFF.

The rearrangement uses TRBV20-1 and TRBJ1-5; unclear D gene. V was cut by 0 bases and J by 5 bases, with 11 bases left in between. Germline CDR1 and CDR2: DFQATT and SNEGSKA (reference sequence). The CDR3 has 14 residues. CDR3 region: CSARDNGDYQPQHF. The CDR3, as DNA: TGCAGTGCTAGAGATAACGGGGATTATCAGCCCCAGCATTTT.

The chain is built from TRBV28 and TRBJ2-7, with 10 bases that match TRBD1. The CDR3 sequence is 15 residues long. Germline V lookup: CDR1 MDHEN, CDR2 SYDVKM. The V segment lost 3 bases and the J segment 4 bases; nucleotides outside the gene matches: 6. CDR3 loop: CASSFPRDRGYEQYF. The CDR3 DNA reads TGTGCCAGCAGTTTTCCCCGGGACAGGGGTTACGAGCAGTACTTC.

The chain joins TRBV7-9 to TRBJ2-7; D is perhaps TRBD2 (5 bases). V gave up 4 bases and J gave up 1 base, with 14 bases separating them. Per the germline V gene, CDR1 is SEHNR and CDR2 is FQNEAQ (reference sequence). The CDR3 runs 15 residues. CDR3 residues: CASSWELKPSYEQYF. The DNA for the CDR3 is TGTGCCAGCAGCTGGGAGCTGAAGCCTTCCTACGAGCAGTACTTC.

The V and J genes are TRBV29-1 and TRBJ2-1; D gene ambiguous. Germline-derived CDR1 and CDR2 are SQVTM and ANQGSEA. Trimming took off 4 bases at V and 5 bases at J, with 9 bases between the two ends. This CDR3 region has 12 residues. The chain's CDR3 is CSVAVANNEQFF. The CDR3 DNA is TGCAGCGTTGCTGTGGCCAACAATGAGCAGTTCTTC.

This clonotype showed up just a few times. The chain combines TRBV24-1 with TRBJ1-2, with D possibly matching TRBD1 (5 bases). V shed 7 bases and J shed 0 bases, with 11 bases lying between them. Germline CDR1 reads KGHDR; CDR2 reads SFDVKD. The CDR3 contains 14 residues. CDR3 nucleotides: TGTGCCACCAGCGACGTGACAGCTAACTATGGCTACACCTTC. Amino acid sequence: CATSDVTANYGYTF.